This record covers a single TCR beta chain. The target antigen is unknown. Stimulation used around 10 ug/mL lysate from CMV-infected fibroblasts. CD40L-negative CD69-negative CD45RO-high memory CD4+ T cells were sorted as populations depleted of antigen-responding cells. For at least 4 years, plasma HIV-1 RNA was undetectable (<50 copies/mL). CD8+ T cells were removed from PBMCs prior to stimulation. These data come from a study of persistence of HIV-infected CD4 T cells. Overall study: CD4+ T cells responding to CMV or HIV-1 Gag were isolated. Whole-study results and caveats: TCRbeta richness was lower in CMV- and Gag-responding cells than in anti-CD3/anti-CD28-responding cells.

This CDR3 has 17 residues. From germline, CDR1 is SNHLY and CDR2 FYNNEI. Losses at the gene ends were 7 bases for V and 0 bases for J; bases not matched to a gene: 11. The libraries were made with immunoSEQ version 4 in survey mode. Libraries were prepared by immunoSEQ multiplex PCR; TCRdb keeps only in-frame clonotypes and omits some of them. Of 25,000 to 35,000 clones detected, roughly 80% appear once; the ten largest clones hold about 0.83%. The starting material was CD4+ T cells sorted from PBMCs after approximately 20-hour stimulation, obtained from a patient who received antiretroviral therapy. This TCR derives from an adult man with HIV who was CMV-seropositive. The genes are TRBV2 and TRBJ2-2, with TRBD2 identical over 7 bases. For the CDR3, the DNA is TGTGCCAGCATCCTCGCATTGACTAGCACGAACACCGGGGAGCTGTTTTTT. It specifies CASILALTSTNTGELFF.